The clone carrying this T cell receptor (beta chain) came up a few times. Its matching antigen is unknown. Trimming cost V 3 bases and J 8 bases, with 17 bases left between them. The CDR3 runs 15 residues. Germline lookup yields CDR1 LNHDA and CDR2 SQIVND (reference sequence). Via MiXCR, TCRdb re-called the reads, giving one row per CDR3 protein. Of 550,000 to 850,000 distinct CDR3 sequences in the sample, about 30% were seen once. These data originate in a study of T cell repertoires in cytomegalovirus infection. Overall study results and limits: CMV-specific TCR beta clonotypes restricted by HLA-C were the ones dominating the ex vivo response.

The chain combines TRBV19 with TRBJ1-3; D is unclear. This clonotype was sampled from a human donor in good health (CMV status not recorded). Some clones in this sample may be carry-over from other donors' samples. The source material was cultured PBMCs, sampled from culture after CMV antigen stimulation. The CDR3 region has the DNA TGTGCCAGTAGTATGAGACACCGTTCGCGAGACACCATATATTTT. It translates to CASSMRHRSRDTIYF.